The text below deals with one TCR beta chain. What this receptor recognizes is not known. No base qualities exist here, and no much larger clone lies one base off it. This record belongs to a study of CD8+ T cells in alopecia areata (dated by TCRdb to the late 2010s). Background on the whole study: The treated patients took part in an open-label pilot trial in which moderate-to-severe alopecia areata was treated with oral tofacitinib at 5 to 10 mg twice daily. Patients stayed on tofacitinib for 6 to 18 months and then had 6 months of follow-up off drug so that delayed response and recurrence could be assessed. The SALT score, which quantifies the percentage of affected scalp surface area, was used to measure disease severity in treated patients. In both human patients and the C3H/HeJ mouse model, the study applied high-throughput TCRbeta sequencing to look at T cell clonal expansion in alopecia areata. Human TCRbeta sequencing covered scalp tissue and sorted CD4+ and CD8+ peripheral blood T cells from patchy and totalis/universalis alopecia areata patients and healthy controls. Biopsies were taken from tofacitinib-treated patients at baseline and at 4 and 24 weeks of treatment, and a later scalp biopsy was taken in several of the tofacitinib-treated patients. Scalp clonality was compared across normal scalp (n=4), patchy alopecia areata scalp (n=8), and alopecia totalis/universalis scalp (n=8). The RNA source kit depended on sample type: the PAXgene miRNA kit for fixed scalp, the miRNeasy kit for PBMCs, and the RNeasy kit for mouse skin. TCRbeta CDR3 regions were amplified by immunoSEQ multiplex PCR using 35 Vbeta forward and 13 Jbeta reverse primers.

The junction carries 15 bases between V and J, which are trimmed by 4 bases and 4 bases respectively. The CDR3 has 14 amino acids, counting the end cysteine and phenylalanine. The CDR3 DNA has 42 bases and is translated from base 1. Looking up the germline V gene yields CDR1 SGHDT and CDR2 YYEEEE. What the authors observed across the whole study: Shared TCR sequences between patients were less evident than in mice, which may be partly attributable to HLA diversity in the patient population. During tofacitinib treatment, many expanded lesional clones stuck around in both scalp and blood, and this persistence may partly explain why relapse happens after treatment is stopped. Scalp TCR repertoire analysis is complicated because resident alphabeta T cells in normal human skin are also sequenced, whereas mouse skin is dominated by gammadelta T cells. Lesional scalp, especially in alopecia totalis/universalis, showed higher clonality and more expanded CD8+ clones than normal scalp, suggesting antigenic drive. The treated cohort was small, with a single nonresponder, so links between baseline CD8+ expansion and response need larger studies. Tofacitinib significantly decreased scalp clonality and the number of expanded CD8+ clones among the top 100 scalp clones.

The label giving this sample's time point can be read as: about 4 weeks on oral tofacitinib. In light of the paper, this sample's treatment or condition label describes: oral pan-JAK inhibitor, 5-10 mg twice daily. From alopecia areata patients, peripheral blood was collected along with lesional scalp punch biopsies. PBMCs were isolated by density centrifugation and stained for CD3, CD4 and CD8, after which CD4+ and CD8+ T cells were sorted on a FACSAria. Preparation of the library involved the immunoSEQ multiplex PCR assay. RNA was extracted from all samples and reverse transcribed into cDNA, which served as template for TCR sequencing. SuperScript III was used for first-strand cDNA synthesis, primed with a 2:1 mix of oligo-dT and random hexamers. A synthetic immune receptor repertoire was used to assess amplification bias, and residual bias was removed computationally. The published analysis was carried out like this. Raw reads were preprocessed to remove errors, and CDR3 was defined by IMGT conventions from the conserved cysteine to phenylalanine. Clonality was computed by normalizing Shannon entropy by log2 of the number of productive unique TCRs and subtracting the result from 1. Whether each scalp clone was CD4 or CD8 was inferred by checking scalp TCRbeta sequences against the CD4 and CD8 repertoires from sorted blood. Not all clones reach the TCRdb copy of this immuneACCESS table, which keeps in-frame sequences only. Checked studies attribute under half of the gap to unresolved V genes and leave the rest unexplained. The DNA gave D and trimming, while V, J and clone size come from that table. Counted in this sample were roughly 150,000 clones; about 56% of them appeared once. The ten largest clones represent roughly 15% of the sample.

The starting material was CD8+ T cells sorted from blood, obtained at week 4, from a patient treated with tofacitinib. The sequence was obtained from a human donor with alopecia areata. The sequence is built from TRBV5-6 and TRBJ2-7; the D gene cannot be resolved beyond TRBD1 or TRBD2, each matching 5 bases. The encoded CDR3 is CASSDGGRSYEQYF. The DNA sequence is given as TGTGCCAGCAGCGATGGGGGACGGTCTTACGAGCAGTACTTC.